One and the same sample provided the 8 T cell receptor beta chains below, sequenced in a study of T cell repertoires in cytomegalovirus infection. TCRdb processed the reads anew with MiXCR; each CDR3 protein has one entry. The sample consists of around 490,000 distinct CDR3 sequences, roughly 29% of them appearing once. The sequenced sample was PBMCs. These receptors were obtained from a human donor in good health (CMV status not recorded). Some clones in this sample may be carry-over from other donors' samples.

The V gene is TRBV13, the J gene TRBJ2-7; D gene ambiguous. CDR3 length: 14 residues. CDR1 is PRHDT and CDR2 is FYEKMQ in the germline V gene (reference sequence). V gave up 5 bases and J gave up 6 bases, with 17 bases separating them. CDR3 bases: TGTGCCAGCAGCCTGAGGCGACCTCCTACCGAGCAGTACGTC. This encodes CASSLRRPPTEQYV.

The rearrangement links TRBV20-1 to TRBJ2-3; 10 nucleotides agree with TRBD2. V shed 3 bases and J 2 bases; nucleotides not matched to a gene: 5. The CDR3 consists of 15 residues. From germline, CDR1 is DFQATT and CDR2 SNEGSKA (reference sequence). In DNA form, the CDR3 reads TGCAGTGCTAGGCTCCTAGCGGGGGTCACAGATACGCAGTATTTT. Protein sequence: CSARLLAGVTDTQYF.

The rearrangement joins TRBV5-1 to TRBJ2-7, with 8 bases lining up with TRBD2. V gave up 2 bases and J gave up 2 bases; unmatched junction bases: 6. Per the germline V gene, CDR1 is SGHRS and CDR2 is YFSETQ. The length of the CDR3 is 15 residues. CDR3 protein: CASSFRAGDAYEQYV. Here the CDR3 DNA reads TGCGCCAGCAGCTTCCGAGCGGGAGACGCCTACGAGCAGTACGTC.

This clonotype was observed a handful of times. The rearrangement links TRBV7-8 to TRBJ2-5; D gene unclear. V lost 1 base to trimming and J lost 2 bases, with 17 bases between them. This CDR3 has 17 amino acids. Germline CDR1 is SGHVS and CDR2 is FQNEAQ. In nucleotides, the CDR3 is TGTGCCAGCAGCTTAGGGCTGGACGCCACGGTTCAAGAGACCCAGTACTTC. The encoded protein is CASSLGLDATVQETQYF.

The chain has TRBV28 and TRBJ2-2, with D tentatively TRBD2 (6 bases). Per the germline V gene, CDR1 is MDHEN and CDR2 is SYDVKM. Trimming removed 8 bases from V and 1 base from J, with 17 bases in between. This CDR3 is built from 16 residues. The CDR3 loop is CASVRGNSGNTGELFF. Written as DNA, the CDR3 is TGTGCCAGCGTCCGGGGAAATAGCGGGAACACCGGGGAGCTGTTTTTT.

The chain employs TRBV7-6 and TRBJ2-1; no reliable D call. The CDR3 is 13 residues long. Germline V lookup: CDR1 SGHVS, CDR2 FNYEAQ. Trimming pared 3 bases from V and 9 bases from J, leaving 12 bases between. The CDR3 region has the DNA TGTGCCAGCAGCTTGGACGAGATCGGTGAGCAGTTCTTC. The encoded protein is CASSLDEIGEQFF.

The chain joins TRBV12-3 or TRBV12-4 to TRBJ2-2; a possible D gene is TRBD1 (5 bases). Between the trimmed V and J ends, which lost 10 bases and 1 base, there was a span of 7 bases. The CDR3 extends over 12 amino acids. CDR3 region: CATDRNTGELFF. The CDR3 nucleotides are TGTGCCACCGACAGGAACACCGGGGAGCTGTTTTTT.

This clonotype has more than one count but fewer than ten. The chain is built from TRBV7-9 and TRBJ2-1, with 9 bases lining up with TRBD1. The CDR3 totals 15 residues. V was clipped by 5 bases and J by 8 bases; unmatched bases: 10. Per germline, CDR1 SEHNR and CDR2 FQNEAQ (reference sequence). The CDR3 reads CASSKTGTGLDEQFF. Written as DNA, the CDR3 is TGTGCCAGCAGCAAGACCGGGACAGGGCTTGATGAGCAGTTCTTC.